Each of the 14 T cell receptor beta chains below was sequenced from the same sample in a study of cytomegalovirus exposure and HLA in healthy donors listed by TCRdb under 2017. Libraries were prepared through the immunoSEQ multiplex PCR assay. The multiplex PCR relied on a mix of 60 forward primers for TCR Vbeta segments and 13 reverse primers for TCR Jbeta segments. TCRdb provides this immuneACCESS table in a form limited to in-frame rearrangements. Some clones are lacking; in checked studies, under half of them reflect an unresolved V gene, and why the rest are absent is not known. For this sample the table gives some 100,000 clones, of which approximately 81% were detected only once. The ten biggest clones cover over 4% of the sample. Sequencing input: PBMCs. These receptors were collected from a female donor in good health and CMV-seropositive.

V is TRBV19 and J is TRBJ2-7; D possibly corresponds to TRBD1 (5 bases). Germline V CDR1 and CDR2: LNHDA, SQIVND (reference sequence). The CDR3 length is 14 residues. The V gene lost 0 bases and the J gene lost 3 bases, with 9 bases spanning the gap. The CDR3 region is CASSIDQGNYEQYF. CDR3 in DNA: TGTGCCAGTAGTATAGACCAGGGAAACTACGAGCAGTACTTC.

This rearrangement joins TRBV20-1 to TRBJ2-2; 7 nucleotides agree with TRBD1. Trimming removed 6 bases from V and 7 bases from J; junction bases left unmatched: 2. Germline V lookup: CDR1 DFQATT, CDR2 SNEGSKA (reference sequence). This CDR3 spans 11 amino acids. The CDR3 DNA reads TGCAGTGCGAACAGGGGCGGGGAGCTGTTTTTT. Its protein is CSANRGGELFF.

Comments on this clone: One end of the junction is discordant with germline, which a read error may explain. This rearrangement joins TRBV7-9 to TRBJ2-2, with D possibly matching TRBD1 (6 bases). The CDR3 is 15 residues long. CDR1 SEHNR and CDR2 FQNEAQ come from the germline V gene (reference sequence). CDR3 sequence: CSSSLGDRLTGELFF. CDR3 bases: TGTTCCAGCAGCTTAGGCGACAGGCTCACCGGGGAGCTGTTTTTT. The whole variable domain, filled in from reference TRBV7-9 and TRBJ2-2, reads DTGVSQNPRHKITKRGQNVTFRCDPISEHNRLYWYRQTLGQGPEFLTYFQNEAQLEKSRLLSDRFSAERPKGSFSTLEIQRTEQGDSAMYLCSSSLGDRLTGELFFGEGSRLTVL.

To note about this clone: Germline and junction disagree at one end, which may indicate a read error. This specimen includes other DNA sequences encoding the same CDR3. CDR3: CASSQGQGRLNTEAFF. CDR3 in DNA: TGCGCCAGCAGCCAAGGGCAGGGTAGGTTGAACACTGAAGCCTTCTTT. This chain uses TRBV4-1 with TRBJ1-1; D is perhaps TRBD1 (5 bases). Germline values: CDR1 MGHRA, CDR2 YSYEKL. This CDR3 has 16 amino acids.

V is TRBV18 and J is TRBJ2-1, with D tentatively TRBD2 (6 bases). Germline lookup yields CDR1 KGHSH and CDR2 LQKENI. The length of the CDR3 is 13 residues. Trimming took off 6 bases at V and 10 bases at J, with 16 bases between the two ends. The CDR3 here is CASSTGVAGEQFF. The CDR3 coding sequence is TGTGCCAGCTCCACGGGGGTTGCAGGGGAGCAGTTCTTC.

The J gene is TRBJ2-5, the V gene TRBV19; the match to TRBD1 covers 9 bases. The CDR3 contains 15 residues. The V and J ends lost 3 bases and 2 bases, in that order; junction bases with no gene match: 4. Germline CDR1 LNHDA, CDR2 SQIVND (reference sequence). The CDR3 region has the DNA TGTGCCAGTAGTATGGGACAGGGCCTACAAGAGACCCAGTACTTC. This gives the protein CASSMGQGLQETQYF. Full variable domain (remainder filled in from reference TRBV19 and TRBJ2-5): DGGITQSPKYLFRKEGQNVTLSCEQNLNHDAMYWYRQDPGQGLRLIYYSQIVNDFQKGDIAEGYSVSREKKESFPLTVTSAQKNPTAFYLCASSMGQGLQETQYFGPGTRLLVL.

J is TRBJ2-7 and V is TRBV30; the match to TRBD2 covers 8 bases. CDR3 size: 12 residues. V lost 3 bases, J lost 6 bases, and 4 bases stayed unmatched. Germline V gene data show CDR1 as GTSNPN and CDR2 as SVGIG (reference sequence). CDR3 bases: TGTGCCTGGAGAACCGGGAGGGCCGAGCAGTACTTC. It is translated as CAWRTGRAEQYF.

Note on this clone: One end of the junction does not line up with germline, which may come from a read error. This sequence joins TRBV7-9 and TRBJ1-5; possibly TRBD1 for D (5 bases). The CDR3 extends over 16 amino acids. Germline CDR1 and CDR2: SEHNR and FQNEAQ (reference sequence). CDR3 sequence (DNA): TGTTCCAGCAGCATCAACGGGGGACCGGGCAATCAGCCCCAGCATTTT. Protein: CSSSINGGPGNQPQHF.

The rearrangement links TRBV6-1 to TRBJ1-1; D is uncertain. The CDR3 spans 13 residues. Germline V gene data show CDR1 as MNHNS and CDR2 as SASEGT. V lost 7 bases and J 0 bases, leaving 9 bases between the germline ends. CDR3 coding DNA: TGTGCCAGCACGGGGAGAATGAACACTGAAGCTTTCTTT. Its translation is CASTGRMNTEAFF.

The CDR3 reads CASSQDGAASYNEQFF. The CDR3 DNA follows: TGCGCCAGCAGCCAAGATGGAGCGGCGTCCTACAATGAGCAGTTCTTC. The chain couples TRBV4-1 to TRBJ2-1; tentatively, D is TRBD2 (5 bases). The CDR3 contains 16 residues. From germline, CDR1 is MGHRA and CDR2 YSYEKL. V was trimmed by 0 bases and J by 1 base, leaving 10 bases between them.

This chain joins TRBV5-1 and TRBJ1-1, with 8 bases matching TRBD1. Germline V gives CDR1 SGHRS, CDR2 YFSETQ. The CDR3 totals 16 residues. V shed 4 bases and J 2 bases; nucleotides not matched to a gene: 10. Here the CDR3 reads CASSPEGQGSNTEAFF. CDR3 DNA sequence: TGCGCCAGCAGCCCCGAAGGACAGGGTAGTAACACTGAAGCTTTCTTT.

The rearrangement joins TRBV16 to TRBJ1-2; weak D call: TRBD1 (5 bases). Between the trimmed V and J ends, which lost 1 base and 8 bases, there was a span of 14 bases. Looked up from germline, CDR1 is KGHSY and CDR2 is FQNENV. The CDR3 consists of 14 residues. The DNA of the CDR3 is TGTGCCAGCAGCCAATGGCAGCAGGGTAAAGGCTACACCTTC. Its translation is CASSQWQQGKGYTF. Using reference TRBV16 and TRBJ1-2 for the parts outside the CDR3, the full variable domain is GEEVAQTPKHLVRGEGQKAKLYCAPIKGHSYVFWYQQVLKNEFKFLISFQNENVFDETGMPKERFSAKCLPNSPCSLEIQATKLEDSAVYFCASSQWQQGKGYTFGSGTRLTVV.

This clone was seen only once. This chain uses TRBV5-1 with TRBJ2-2; the D gene is possibly TRBD2 (5 bases). Per the germline V gene, CDR1 is SGHRS and CDR2 is YFSETQ. The germline V and J ends were trimmed by 5 bases and 2 bases, with 10 bases remaining between them. CDR3 size: 14 residues. The CDR3 protein is CASRVSENTGELFF. The DNA of the CDR3 is TGCGCCAGCAGAGTTAGCGAAAACACCGGGGAGCTGTTTTTT.

CDR3 in DNA: TGTGCCAGCAGCCGTTTACCGGGAACCGAAAAACTGTTTTTT. Protein sequence: CASSRLPGTEKLFF. The chain links TRBV7-9 to TRBJ1-4; D not resolved. This CDR3 comprises 14 residues. The V gene lost 5 bases and the J gene lost 8 bases, with 15 bases spanning the gap. CDR1 and CDR2 from the germline V gene are SEHNR and FQNEAQ (reference sequence).